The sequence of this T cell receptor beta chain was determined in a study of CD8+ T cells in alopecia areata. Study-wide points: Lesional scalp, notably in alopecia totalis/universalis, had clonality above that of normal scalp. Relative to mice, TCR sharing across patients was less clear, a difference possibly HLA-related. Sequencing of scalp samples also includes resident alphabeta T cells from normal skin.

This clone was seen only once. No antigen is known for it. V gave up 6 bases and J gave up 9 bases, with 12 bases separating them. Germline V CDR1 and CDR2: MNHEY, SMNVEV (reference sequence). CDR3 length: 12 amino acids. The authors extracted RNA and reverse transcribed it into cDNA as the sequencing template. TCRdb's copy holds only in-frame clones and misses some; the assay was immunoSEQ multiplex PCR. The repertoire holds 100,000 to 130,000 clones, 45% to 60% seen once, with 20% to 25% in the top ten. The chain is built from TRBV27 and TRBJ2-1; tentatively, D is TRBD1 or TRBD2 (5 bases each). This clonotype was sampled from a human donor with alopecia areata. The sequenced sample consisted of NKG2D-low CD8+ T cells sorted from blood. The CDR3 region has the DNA TGTGCCAGCAGACTAGGGGTTTCTGAGCAGTTCTTC. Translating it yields CASRLGVSEQFF.